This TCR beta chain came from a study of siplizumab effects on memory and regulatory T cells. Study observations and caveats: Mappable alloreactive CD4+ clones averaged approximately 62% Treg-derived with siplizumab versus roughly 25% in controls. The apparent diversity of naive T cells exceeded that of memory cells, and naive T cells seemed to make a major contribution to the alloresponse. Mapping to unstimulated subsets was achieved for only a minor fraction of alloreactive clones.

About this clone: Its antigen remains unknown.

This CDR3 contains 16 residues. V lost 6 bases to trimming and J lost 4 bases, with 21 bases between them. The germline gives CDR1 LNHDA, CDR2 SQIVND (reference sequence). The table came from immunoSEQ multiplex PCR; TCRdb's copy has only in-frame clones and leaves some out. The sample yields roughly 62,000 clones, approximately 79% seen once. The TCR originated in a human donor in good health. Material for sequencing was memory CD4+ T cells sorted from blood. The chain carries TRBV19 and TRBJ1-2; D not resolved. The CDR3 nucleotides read TGTGCCAGTAGCTCCTTGCAGCGGGCGAAAAGCTATGGCTACACCTTC. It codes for CASSSLQRAKSYGYTF.